The 8 T cell receptor beta chains below come from one sample, sequenced in a study of T cell responses to AZD1222 COVID-19 vaccine. Measured with immunoSEQ multiplex PCR; TCRdb has only the in-frame clones, and not every one. Here the sample spans around 110,000 clones, over 80% being singletons. Sequencing was performed on peripheral blood, taken 28 days after the second AZD1222 dose. These receptors came from an adult who received the AZD1222 COVID-19 vaccine.

The chain is built from TRBV2 and TRBJ1-1; the D is unclear. The CDR3 is 11 amino acids. CDR1 is SNHLY, CDR2 FYNNEI, per germline. Trimming stripped 3 bases from V and 7 bases from J, with 6 bases between. The CDR3 loop reads CASSERREAFF. CDR3 nucleotide sequence: TGTGCCAGCAGTGAGAGGCGTGAAGCTTTCTTT. The variable domain in full, with the rest retrieved from reference TRBV2 and TRBJ1-1, is EPEVTQTPSHQVTQMGQEVILRCVPISNHLYFYWYRQILGQKVEFLVSFYNNEISEKSEIFDDQFSVERPDGSNFTLKIRSTKLEDSAMYFCASSERREAFFGQGTRLTVV.

This clone has just a few counts. This chain joins TRBV5-1 and TRBJ2-7; 10 nucleotides agree with TRBD1. V shed 10 bases, J shed 3 bases, and the junction held 7 bases outside the gene matches. CDR3 length equals 13 residues. Germline V gives CDR1 SGHRS, CDR2 YFSETQ. CDR3 in DNA: TGCGCCTCGTACCGGGACAGGGGCTACGAGCAGTACTTC. Protein: CASYRDRGYEQYF.

The chain couples TRBV27 to TRBJ2-5; 7 positions match TRBD1. CDR3 length equals 14 residues. V dropped 6 bases and J dropped 2; count of bases not matched to a gene: 6. Germline values: CDR1 MNHEY, CDR2 SMNVEV (reference sequence). CDR3 DNA sequence: TGTGCCAGCAGCCGGACAGGAGGTCAAGAGACCCAGTACTTC. It codes for CASSRTGGQETQYF.

The chain couples TRBV12-3 or TRBV12-4 to TRBJ2-2; D gene unclear. The germline V and J ends were trimmed by 3 bases and 6 bases, with 8 bases remaining between them. The CDR3 runs 13 residues. The CDR3 reads CASSFDSPGELFF. The CDR3 DNA follows: TGTGCCAGCAGTTTCGACTCCCCCGGGGAGCTGTTTTTT.

This rearrangement joins TRBV20-1 to TRBJ2-4, with D tentatively TRBD2 (5 bases). V was shortened by 5 bases and J by 10 bases, with 9 bases between the two germline ends. This CDR3 has 10 residues. The V gene's germline CDR1 is DFQATT and CDR2 SNEGSKA (reference sequence). CDR3 in DNA: TGCAGTGCTGGCGAGGGTATTCAGTACTTC. Its protein is CSAGEGIQYF.

The genes are TRBV25-1 and TRBJ2-3, with 11 bases lining up with TRBD2. CDR3 size: 16 residues. V shed 8 bases and J 0 bases; nucleotides not matched to a gene: 7. Per the germline V gene, CDR1 is MGHDK and CDR2 is SYGVNS. CDR3 bases: TGTGCCAGCTCGTTGCTAGCGGGGGGTAGCACAGATACGCAGTATTTT. Amino acids: CASSLLAGGSTDTQYF.

This chain connects TRBV11-1 to TRBJ1-6; D gene unclear. From germline, CDR1 is SGHAT and CDR2 FQDESV (reference sequence). The CDR3 consists of 13 residues. The germline V and J ends were trimmed by 2 bases and 9 bases, with 8 bases remaining between them. The CDR3 nucleotides are TGTGCCAGCAGCTTAAACTTATTTTCACCCCTCCACTTT. It yields the protein CASSLNLFSPLHF.

The chain has TRBV3-1 (or the pseudogene TRBV3-2) and TRBJ1-1; 9 bases agree with TRBD1. With 3 bases clipped from V and 0 bases from J, the junction kept 5 bases outside the gene matches. There are 16 residues in the CDR3. Germline lookup yields CDR1 LGHDT and CDR2 YNNKEL (reference sequence). The CDR3: CASSQGTGFVNTEAFF. CDR3 DNA sequence: TGTGCCAGCAGCCAGGGGACAGGGTTCGTGAACACTGAAGCTTTCTTT.